Given below is one TCR beta chain in context. This clone was found once. The clone's antigen remains unknown. It has no much larger one-base neighbor in the sample; base qualities were not kept. The cohort was made up of 666 healthy bone marrow donors. All cohort members were sampled while nominally healthy, although unrecorded immune exposures were likely present. The donor was CMV seronegative and belonged to the group of 380 or so seronegative cohort members. A peripheral blood sample was collected from each donor, and TCR beta sequencing was performed on peripheral blood mononuclear cells. Genomic DNA extraction from the blood cell samples was performed with the Qiagen DNeasy Blood Extraction Kit. These data originate in a study of cytomegalovirus exposure and HLA in healthy donors (dated by TCRdb to the late 2010s). Regarding the study in general: An earlier analysis of approximately 640 of the donors reported 276 Gb of sequence data and 117 million unique TCR beta sequences from 150 million to 200 million T cells. An early release that covered some 630 HLA-typed donors contained approximately 300 gigabases of sequencing data and tens of millions of unique TCR sequences. Of the 350 to 450 genotyped donors, 81% were placed in the genetic ancestry cluster associated with self-reported Caucasian donors. The aim of the study was to test whether cataloging public T cell receptors could identify signatures of past pathogen exposure. The study used immunosequencing to profile the T cell repertoires of several hundred subjects and linked those repertoires to cytomegalovirus serostatus. Along with the roughly 700-subject first cohort, a separate validation cohort of 120 different subjects was used. To predict cytomegalovirus infection status, the study brought together high-throughput TCR immunosequencing, statistical association of individual TCRs with disease status, and machine learning. To study patterns of TCR occurrence, a later analysis re-analyzed previously published TCR beta repertoires from 666 donors and added high-resolution HLA genotyping. Rather than using new phenotypic data, the later analysis identified candidate immune exposures from TCR beta sequences and from how often those sequences occurred across donors. In an earlier analysis of roughly 540 of the donors, high-throughput TCR beta sequencing was used to judge whether each TCR beta V gene segment behaved as functional or pseudogenic. Donor age, sex, ethnicity and CMV serostatus were compiled alongside the repertoire data. A later genetic analysis took genome-wide SNP genotypes for about 55% of the roughly 700 donors and used that subset as a discovery cohort. All discovery cohort repertoires had been generated using a single sequencing platform. HLA typing covered class I and class II loci at four-digit resolution. The number of typed donors differed by locus: roughly 620-640 for A, B, C, DRB1 and DQB1; 522 for DQA1; around 610 for DPA1; and roughly 490 for DPB1. Because of strong linkage in the cohort, 4 to 6 DR-DQ haplotypes were treated as single units for association and clustering. Among around 400 genotyped donors of the cohort, an average of around 250,000 unique TCR beta nucleotide sequences was sequenced per donor, of which about 18% were non-productive. On the study overall, not on this receptor specifically: Because counts were too low, some 17 rarely observed V segments, including chromosome 9 orphons, were excluded from the earlier analysis of several hundred of the donors. HLA typing was unavailable for some donors at each locus, so association tests used only the typed subset. Several of the top co-occurrence clusters appeared to be linked to parvovirus B19, influenza, CMV and Epstein-Barr virus, according to a later analysis. Because the 87-base-pair reads could not distinguish some IMGT-functional V segments, including TRBV6-2 and TRBV6-3, those segments were excluded. Most TCR sequences were seen in very few donors, while some public TCRs were found in many individuals. According to a later genetic analysis, donors in an Asian-associated ancestry cluster had fewer N-insertions in productive TCRs than the approximately 630-donor mean. A further reported finding was that TCR beta sequences accurately predicted the HLA-A and HLA-B alleles for most subjects in the first cohort. An earlier analysis of approximately 600 of the donors showed that most TCR beta V segments appeared in productive rearrangements either about 87% or about 30% of the time, which broadly matched IMGT annotations. This cohort had only TCR beta chains sequenced, and the lack of alpha or paired-chain data limited which features could be detected. CMV serostatus was the only immune exposure information available for the cohort. V-gene and J-gene trimming of TCR beta chains was associated with a missense DCLRE1C variant in a later genetic analysis, and the association was replicated in an independent cohort. The presence/absence analyses assumed that sequencing depth was roughly uniform across donors, and that assumption may not be true. In a later analysis, some 18,000 TCR beta sequences were associated with specific HLA alleles at a false discovery rate of 0.05. In both the original and validation cohorts, the classifier was reported to diagnose cytomegalovirus status with high specificity and sensitivity. In a later analysis, HLA-associated TCR beta chains showed more clonal expansion and lower generation probabilities than non-associated chains that were equally common. According to the authors, the approach could potentially be generalized to other disease states and immunological phenotypes. In a later analysis, the rate of TCR association differed among HLA loci, with DRB1 alleles having the most associated TCRs and HLA-C alleles having the fewest. A few of the identified cytomegalovirus-associated TCR beta chains were confirmed in vitro to be specific for cytomegalovirus antigens. Correlated functional status among segregating V segments might be attributable to linkage disequilibrium, but an unknown experimental factor could not be ruled out. The study listed 164 TCR beta chains as associated with cytomegalovirus. Assigning TCR associations to individual alleles was difficult when HLA alleles, especially DR and DQ, strongly co-occurred. The sequencing pipeline was judged likely to have produced a cluster of highly shared sequence variants as a technical artifact. According to a later analysis, most CMV-associated TCR beta chains appeared to be HLA-restricted, and the HLA associations seemed to be driven largely by CMV exposure.

Library preparation used the immunoSEQ multiplex PCR assay. The multiplex PCR relied on a mix of 60 forward primers for TCR Vbeta segments and 13 reverse primers for TCR Jbeta segments. The CDR3 region of rearranged TCR beta genes was amplified from genomic DNA with a multiplex PCR assay. On the Illumina HiSeq System, the amplified TCR beta libraries were sequenced as 87-base-pair reads. As for how the authors treated the data: In a later analysis, tens of millions of unique TCR beta chains were counted across the approximately 640 repertoires, and roughly 11 million of these chains were shared by at least two donors. To remove PCR and sequencing errors, raw reads were error-corrected and collapsed into unique sequences using a nearest-neighbor algorithm that merged closely related sequences. Alignment of CDR3 sequences to IMGT reference sequences was used to assign V, D and J gene segments. For a sequence to be retained, a match of at least six nucleotides was required to both a V gene segment and a J gene segment. Rearrangements were called productive when the CDR3 lacked stop codons and stayed in frame with V and J; all others were non-productive. CDR3 was defined by IMGT convention, running from the second conserved V-encoded cysteine to the conserved J-encoded phenylalanine. Sequences without an unambiguous match to a single V gene segment were excluded from the earlier analysis of 587 of the donors. An earlier analysis of almost 600 of the donors classified V segments as functional when productive rearrangements were above 56.7% and as segregating when the standard deviation between donors was above 5%. A statistical classification framework was built to diagnose cytomegalovirus status from the catalog of TCR beta chain sequences. In a later analysis, TCR nucleotide sequences were compared against IMGT/GENE-DB human TR gene sequences so that V and J genes could be assigned. A later analysis assigned CDR3 sequences and most-parsimonious VDJ recombination scenarios with the TCRdist pipeline. In a later analysis, every TCR beta chain was defined by the combination of its CDR3 amino acid sequence and its V-gene family, and reads without a unique V-gene family were dropped. To address suspected cross-contamination and a sequencing artifact, a later analysis removed some 620 highly shared, low-generation-probability nucleotide sequences. In a later analysis, a clonal expansion index was calculated for each public chain from normalized within-repertoire ranks of inferred template counts. Generation probabilities in a later analysis came from a VDJ recombination model fitted to out-of-frame rearrangements, and those results were checked against IGoR. Hypergeometric tests were used in a later analysis to score TCR-TCR, TCR-HLA and TCR-CMV co-occurrence, with a repertoire-size bias correction applied to the TCR pairs. A later analysis estimated false discovery rates by permuting HLA or CMV assignments 20 times. In a later analysis, co-occurring TCRs were grouped using DBSCAN, and TCRdist sequence similarity was added for clustering within HLA-allele-positive subsets. For co-occurrence clustering, repertoires with fewer than 30,000 or more than 120,000 public chains were excluded, along with 5 or 6 repertoires with anomalous nucleotide sharing. The table was pulled from immuneACCESS by TCRdb, which kept in-frame rearrangements only. Such tables lose some clones; where checked, under half of the loss comes from unresolved V genes, and the rest has no known cause. Clone size and the V and J calls come from that table; the DNA yielded D and trimming. The sample has some 200,000 clones on record, over 60% of them singletons. Roughly 0.6% of the sample is held by the ten biggest clonotypes.

Including cysteine and phenylalanine, the CDR3 has 14 amino acids. The DNA shown is the 42-base CDR3, in frame from base 1. Trimming takes 2 bases off V and 11 bases off J; junction bases not matched to a gene: 10. The CDR1 and CDR2 encoded by the germline V gene (reference sequence) are GTSNPN and SVGIG. The receptor was isolated from a man younger than 35 in good health and CMV-seronegative. The sample consisted of PBMCs. The chain is encoded by TRBV30 joined to TRBJ1-1, with 11 bases matching TRBD1. The CDR3 sequence is CAWSLRDRGSVAFF. Here is the DNA: TGTGCCTGGAGTCTCCGGGACAGGGGGTCTGTGGCTTTCTTT.